This T cell receptor (beta chain) was observed in a study of T cells in Graves' hyperthyroidism and ophthalmopathy. General study findings and limits: Blood also held most thyroid clonotypes expanded beyond 0.001. Model predictions of ophthalmopathy came a median roughly 6.7 months before onset.

In its sample, this clonotype was seen a few times. Antigen unknown. Exclusion of patients followed from uncontrolled infection, other autoimmune disease, pregnancy or lactation. Isolation of PBMCs was performed on about 9.9 ml fresh peripheral blood. Using RNA transcripts as the source, TCR beta CDR3 regions were amplified. A set of HTBI primers served as the primers for a first-round RT-PCR of the TCR CDR3. TCRdb independently ran MiXCR on the multiplex PCR reads; one entry per CDR3 protein. Of about 640,000 distinct CDR3 sequences in the sample, about a fifth were seen once. V dropped 6 bases and J dropped 7; count of bases not matched to a gene: 15. This CDR3 is built from 16 residues. CDR1 is MNHEY, CDR2 SMNVEV, per germline (reference sequence).

The chain carries TRBV27 and TRBJ1-2; 9 bases are shared with TRBD1. The origin of this receptor is a young man with Graves' ophthalmopathy. The sample comprised blood. The CDR3 nucleotides are TGTGCCAGCAGAGCATATTCCCCGGGACAGGGATTTGGCTACACCTTC. Amino acid sequence: CASRAYSPGQGFGYTF.